The clone carrying this T cell receptor beta chain was recorded only once. Profiling relied on immunoSEQ multiplex PCR, and the TCRdb table lists in-frame clones only, not all of them. The profile covers approximately 78,000 clones, with approximately 91% appearing a single time and 2% to 3% taken by the ten largest. This sample is drawn from a study of blood T cell repertoires in COVID-19. Trimming left V 2 bases short and J 1 base short, with 9 bases between. The germline gives CDR1 KGHSH, CDR2 LQKENI. The CDR3 is 14 residues long. The sequenced material came from peripheral blood. The chain joins TRBV18 to TRBJ2-7; TRBD1 is a possible D gene (6 bases). The origin of this receptor is a man in his fifties with COVID-19, enrolled during active disease. CDR3 sequence reads: CASSPEQGSYEQYF. CDR3 nucleotide sequence: TGTGCCAGCTCACCAGAACAGGGATCCTACGAGCAGTACTTC.